This entry is about one T cell receptor (beta chain). Its target is unknown. TCRdb's copy holds only in-frame clones and misses some; the assay was immunoSEQ multiplex PCR. The sample records about 27,000 clones, 76% being singletons. The cohort excluded patients with autoimmune disease history or systemic immunosuppression. This record belongs to a study of OX40 agonist ivuxolimab in advanced cancers. Regarding the study as a whole: Some patients without response likewise showed low normalized clonal expansion. Doses of 0.1 to 3.0 mg/kg were accompanied by clonal expansion of CD4+ and CD8+ blood T cells by week 6.

The specimen comprised CD4+ or CD8+ T cells sorted from blood, sampled in a trial of the OX40 agonist ivuxolimab. The TCR comes from an adult with an advanced solid tumor such as melanoma, head and neck, liver or kidney cancer.

CDR3 sequence (DNA): TGTGCCAGCAGCTTAGATCGAGGGGGCATTCAGTACTTC. Translation gives CASSLDRGGIQYF. The chain combines TRBV11-2 with TRBJ2-4; D possibly corresponds to TRBD1 (6 bases). CDR1 is SGHAT, CDR2 FQNNGV, per germline. There are 13 residues in the CDR3. V was shortened by 0 bases and J by 9 bases, with 9 bases between the two germline ends.